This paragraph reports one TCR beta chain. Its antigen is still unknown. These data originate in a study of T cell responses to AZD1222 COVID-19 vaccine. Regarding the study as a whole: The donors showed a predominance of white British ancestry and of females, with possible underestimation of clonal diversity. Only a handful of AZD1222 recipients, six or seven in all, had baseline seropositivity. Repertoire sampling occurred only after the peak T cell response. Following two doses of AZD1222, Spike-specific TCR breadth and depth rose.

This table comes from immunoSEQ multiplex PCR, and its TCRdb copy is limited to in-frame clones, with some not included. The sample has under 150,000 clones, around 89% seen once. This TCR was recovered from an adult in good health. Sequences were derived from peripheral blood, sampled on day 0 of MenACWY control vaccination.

The DNA of the CDR3 is TGTGCCAGCAGCCGGCCAGGGGGTGAGCAGTTCTTC. Translation gives CASSRPGGEQFF. The gene calls are TRBV7-3 and TRBJ2-1; 7 positions match TRBD1. Trimming at V came to 5 bases and at J to 9 bases, leaving 4 bases not matched to a gene. Germline values: CDR1 SGHTA, CDR2 FQGTGA. The CDR3 consists of 12 residues. The full variable domain, in which reference TRBV7-3 and TRBJ2-1 provide the parts outside the CDR3, is GAGVSQTPSNKVTEKGKYVELRCDPISGHTALYWYRQSLGQGPEFLIYFQGTGAADDSGLPNDRFFAVRPEGSVSTLKIQRTERGDSAVYLCASSRPGGEQFFGPGTRLTVL.